The rows below give T cell receptor beta chains drawn from one sample of a study of T-cell memory formation after mild COVID-19. TCRdb redid the calling of the 5' RACE reads with MiXCR, one entry per CDR3 protein. This table holds tens of thousands of distinct CDR3 sequences, 14% found once. What was sequenced was PBMCs or a T cell subset sorted from them (not recorded which). Receptors originate from an adult woman who had mild COVID-19 (a few samples of this study predate the infection). Cell type and time point are not known. The CDR3 runs from the conserved cysteine through the conserved F or W. The D gene is left open where the match is weak. Some rows mark clone size as missing; the rest say once, few, many or name a class of expanded clone.

J	V	size	D	DNA	CDR3
TRBJ2-7	TRBV4-1	NA	TRBD1	TGCGCCAGCAGCGTACCCGGGACAGGGCGCGAGCAGTACTTC	CASSVPGTGREQYF
TRBJ1-1	TRBV5-1	few	TRBD1	TGCGCCAGCAGCTCCTATAGTGGGGGACAGGACAACACTGAAGCTTTCTTT	CASSSYSGGQDNTEAFF
TRBJ1-4	TRBV7-9	few	TRBD1	TGTGCCAGCAGCACCGGGACAGTAACTACTAATGAAAAACTGTTTTTT	CASSTGTVTTNEKLFF
TRBJ2-5	TRBV5-5	NA	TRBD1	TGTGCCAGCAGCGCGGACAGGGATCTAGAGACCCAGTACTTC	CASSADRDLETQYF
TRBJ2-7	TRBV7-9	NA	TRBD2	TGTGCCAGCAGCCAGCGGGGGTTTGTTTACGAGCAGTACTTC	CASSQRGFVYEQYF
TRBJ2-7	TRBV6-2/TRBV6-3	few	NA	TGTGCCAGCAGCCCAGGCGGGTTAGTCTACGAGCAGTACTTC	CASSPGGLVYEQYF
TRBJ2-6	TRBV20-1	NA	NA	TGCAGTGCTAGACCGAGGACAACTGGGGCCAACGTCCTGACTTTC	CSARPRTTGANVLTF
TRBJ2-1	TRBV29-1	many	TRBD2	TGCAGCGTGTCCGGGACTAGCGGCTTCTACAATGAGCAGTTCTTC	CSVSGTSGFYNEQFF
TRBJ2-7	TRBV4-1	few	TRBD1	TGCGCCAGCAGCCCATCAGGGACAGGGGCCCACGAGCAGTACTTC	CASSPSGTGAHEQYF
TRBJ2-5	TRBV15	NA	TRBD1	TGTGCCACCAGCAGATTCAAACAGGGGGCTGGCGAGACCCAGTACTTC	CATSRFKQGAGETQYF
TRBJ2-1	TRBV20-1	few	TRBD2	TGCAGTGCTAGGAACATAGGGACTAGCGGGAGGTACAATGAGCAGTTCTTC	CSARNIGTSGRYNEQFF
TRBJ2-5	TRBV7-9	few	TRBD1	TGTGCCAGCAGCCGTTCCGGGACAGCAAGAGAGACCCAGTACTTC	CASSRSGTARETQYF
TRBJ1-1	TRBV7-9	NA	NA	TGTGCCAGCAGCCTCAGGGGACGGGAAAACACTGAAGCTTTCTTT	CASSLRGRENTEAFF
TRBJ2-3	TRBV24-1	NA	NA	TGTGCCACCAGTGATTCTGCGGACACAGATACGCAGTATTTT	CATSDSADTDTQYF
TRBJ1-1	TRBV4-1	few	NA	TGCGCCAGCAGCCAAATAAGCGGACCTCCGGGAGCTTTCTTT	CASSQISGPPGAFF
TRBJ2-7	TRBV5-6	NA	NA	TGTGCCAGTTTAAGCGCAGCCGCCTCGTACGAGCAGTACTTC	CASLSAAASYEQYF
TRBJ2-7	TRBV4-2	NA	TRBD2	TGTGCCAGCAGCCTTTCAAGCGGGAGGCTTATTTACGAGCAGTACTTC	CASSLSSGRLIYEQYF
TRBJ2-1	TRBV29-1	few	NA	TGCAGCGCGGAGACAGCTTACAATGAGCAGTTCTTC	CSAETAYNEQFF
TRBJ1-1	TRBV7-9	NA	TRBD1	TGTGCCAGTAGCGCAACAGGGGTGAACACTGAAGCTTTCTTT	CASSATGVNTEAFF
TRBJ2-1	TRBV24-1	NA	TRBD2	TGTGCCACCAGTGATTTTCGAGGGCGGGAGAGTGCGTACAATGAGCAGTTCTTC	CATSDFRGRESAYNEQFF
TRBJ2-1	TRBV4-2	NA	TRBD2	TGTGCCACCCACCCGGGAGGGCCATACAATGAGCAGTTCTTC	CATHPGGPYNEQFF
TRBJ2-7	TRBV29-1	many	NA	TGCAGCGTTGAAGATTCGGGGGGCGGACTTTACGAGCAGTACTTC	CSVEDSGGGLYEQYF
TRBJ1-1	TRBV30	few	NA	TGTGCCTGGAACATAGGGGGGTCTGAAGCTTTCTTT	CAWNIGGSEAFF
TRBJ1-1	TRBV5-1	NA	TRBD1	TGCGCCAGCAGCAAGGGGACAGGATCGGATGAAGCTTTCTTT	CASSKGTGSDEAFF
TRBJ2-5	TRBV3-1	few	NA	TGTGCCAGCAGCCCCGCAGGGCCGGCAGAGACCCAGTACTTC	CASSPAGPAETQYF
TRBJ2-2	TRBV20-1	few	NA	TGCAGTGCTAGAGATGCGGGGACTCTGGGTCCCGGGGAGCTGTTTTTT	CSARDAGTLGPGELFF
TRBJ2-1	TRBV10-3	few	TRBD2	TGTGCCATCAGTGAGCCGGGACTAGCGGTCAATGAGCAGTTCTTC	CAISEPGLAVNEQFF
TRBJ2-1	TRBV15	few	TRBD2	TGTGCCACCAGCAGACTAGCGGGCTCCCAGGGTGAGCAGTTCTTC	CATSRLAGSQGEQFF
TRBJ2-7	TRBV5-1	few	NA	TGCGCCAGCAGCCAGTACTACGAGCAGTACTTC	CASSQYYEQYF
TRBJ2-7	TRBV5-6	many	TRBD1	TGTGCCAGCAGCTCCGGGACAGGGATGCACGAGCAGTACTTC	CASSSGTGMHEQYF
TRBJ1-4	TRBV5-1	NA	NA	TGCGCCAGCAGCTTGACCGGGACGGGGGAGGAAAAACTGTTTTTT	CASSLTGTGEEKLFF
TRBJ1-4	TRBV7-2	NA	NA	TGTGCCAGCAGTCTTCCTAGGGACGGTACAACTAATGAAAAACTGTTTTTT	CASSLPRDGTTNEKLFF
TRBJ2-1	TRBV12-3/TRBV12-4	few	TRBD2	TGTGCCAGCAGTTCCGGGACTAGTTTGTTTTCTTGGTCCTACAATGAGCAGTTCTTC	CASSSGTSLFSWSYNEQFF
TRBJ1-2	TRBV5-1	NA	NA	TGCGCCAGCAGCTTGGTATCACTCCCAGGGGCCTATGGCTACACCTTC	CASSLVSLPGAYGYTF
TRBJ2-1	TRBV4-2	NA	NA	TGTGCCAGCAGCCAAGATGTGTCTTACAATGAGCAGTTCTTC	CASSQDVSYNEQFF
TRBJ2-7	TRBV29-1	NA	TRBD1	TGCAGCGCCATAACAGGGGCAATCAACTCCTACGAGCAGTACTTC	CSAITGAINSYEQYF
TRBJ2-7	TRBV15	many	TRBD2	TGTGCCACCAGAACGACTAGCGGAACCTACGAGCAGTACTTC	CATRTTSGTYEQYF
TRBJ2-4	TRBV7-9	NA	NA	TGTGCCAGCAGCTTATCTCTCGCCAAAAACATTCAGTACTTC	CASSLSLAKNIQYF
TRBJ2-1	TRBV7-6	few	NA	TGTGCCAGCAGCCCCGGAGGGGGTTTCAACAATGAGCAGTTCTTC	CASSPGGGFNNEQFF
TRBJ2-2	TRBV4-1	few	NA	TGCGCCAGCAGCCAAGTGTCCGGGGTCAGCACCGGGGAGCTGTTTTTT	CASSQVSGVSTGELFF
TRBJ2-7	TRBV4-1	NA	NA	TGCGCCAGCAGCCAAGATGGGGGCGAGCAGTACTTC	CASSQDGGEQYF
TRBJ1-1	TRBV5-1	few	NA	TGCGCCAGCAGCTTGGACAGCCTGAACACTGAAGCTTTCTTT	CASSLDSLNTEAFF
TRBJ1-6	TRBV7-8	few	NA	TGTGCCAGCAGCTTCCCGGACCCCAATTCACCCCTCCACTTT	CASSFPDPNSPLHF
TRBJ1-5	TRBV6-2/TRBV6-3	few	NA	TGTGCCAGCAGTTATAGCCAGGGCAATCAGCCCCAGCATTTT	CASSYSQGNQPQHF
TRBJ2-3	TRBV6-2/TRBV6-3	NA	TRBD1	TGTGCCAGCAGTAACCCTTCGACAGGGACAGGAGATACGCAGTATTTT	CASSNPSTGTGDTQYF
TRBJ2-1	TRBV13	NA	TRBD2	TGTGCCAGCAGCTTAGGGGCTAGCGGGGGAGTCTACAATGAGCAGTTCTTC	CASSLGASGGVYNEQFF
TRBJ1-2	TRBV14	few	NA	TGTGCCAGCAGCCAAGTCGGGGGGTCCAACTATGGCTACACCTTC	CASSQVGGSNYGYTF
TRBJ2-3	TRBV7-9	NA	NA	TGTGCCAGCAGCTCCGCCCGGACAGTAATTAGCACAGATACGCAGTATTTT	CASSSARTVISTDTQYF
TRBJ1-2	TRBV20-1	NA	NA	TGCAGTGCTAGAGATCTTGGAAGAAGCTATGGCTACACCTTC	CSARDLGRSYGYTF
TRBJ1-1	TRBV29-1	many	NA	TGCAGCGTTGTTTATACTGAAGCTTTCTTT	CSVVYTEAFF
TRBJ1-1	TRBV19	NA	NA	TGTGCCAGTAGTATGGGGCAGGGGCAGGAAGCTTTCTTT	CASSMGQGQEAFF
TRBJ1-5	TRBV6-6	NA	TRBD1	TGTGCCAGCAGCTCGACAGGGGGCAATCAGCCCCAGCATTTT	CASSSTGGNQPQHF
TRBJ1-1	TRBV24-1	NA	NA	TGTGCCACCAGGGGACACGGGAACACTGAAGCTTTCTTT	CATRGHGNTEAFF
TRBJ2-5	TRBV5-4	few	TRBD2	TGTGCCAGCAGCTTGGTGGTCGGACTAGCGGGTCAAGAGACCCAGTACTTC	CASSLVVGLAGQETQYF